Each of the 25 T cell receptor beta chains below was sequenced from the same sample in a study of blood T cell repertoires in COVID-19 (dated by TCRdb to 2018 to 2021). The library was obtained by the immunoSEQ multiplex PCR assay. The table was pulled from immuneACCESS by TCRdb, which kept in-frame rearrangements only. Such tables lose some clones; where checked, under half of the loss comes from unresolved V genes, and the rest has no known cause. Here the sample has about 80,000 clones; over 75% occur a single time. 9% of the sample rests with the top ten. The sequencing input was peripheral blood. These receptors came from a human donor in a cohort sampled during active COVID-19.

The chain couples TRBV4-1 to TRBJ2-1; 11 bases line up with TRBD2. Germline CDR1 reads MGHRA; CDR2 reads YSYEKL. There are 16 residues in the CDR3. J was trimmed by 4 bases and V by 1 base; bases with no gene match: 3. The CDR3 DNA sequence: TGCGCCAGCAGCCAAGCTGGGACTAGCGGATACAATGAGCAGTTCTTC. It encodes CASSQAGTSGYNEQFF.

V gene TRBV18 combines with J gene TRBJ1-1; TRBD1 is a possible D gene (5 bases). V lost 6 bases to trimming and J lost 9 bases, with 29 bases between them. Germline CDR1 and CDR2: KGHSH and LQKENI. The CDR3 loop spans 17 amino acids. The CDR3 DNA reads TGTGCCAGCTCCACCGAGCGGGCGGGCCAGGGAGGTTTTAAAGCTTTCTTT. Translating it yields CASSTERAGQGGFKAFF.

V is TRBV7-6 and J is TRBJ2-5; 9 bases fit TRBD1. This CDR3 has 19 residues. The germline V gene encodes CDR1 SGHVS and CDR2 FNYEAQ. V dropped 2 bases and J dropped 5; count of bases not matched to a gene: 18. The CDR3, as DNA: TGTGCCAGCAGCTTAACATTCCGGGACAGGGTAGGGGGGACGGAGACCCAGTACTTC. This gives the protein CASSLTFRDRVGGTETQYF.

At least ten counts were recorded for this clone. The chain has TRBV28 and TRBJ1-4; 7 positions match TRBD1. Per germline, CDR1 MDHEN and CDR2 SYDVKM. This CDR3 is 12 amino acids long. V was pared by 8 bases and J by 8 bases, with 5 bases of the junction left unmatched. This CDR3 is CASEGAWEKLFF. In DNA, the CDR3 is TGTGCCAGCGAGGGGGCCTGGGAAAAACTGTTTTTT.

This chain uses TRBV6-2 or TRBV6-3 with TRBJ2-5; 8 bases agree with TRBD1. Looked up from germline, CDR1 is MNHEY and CDR2 is SVGEGT. Trimming took 1 base from V and 4 from J; bases not matched to a gene: 11. This CDR3 contains 17 residues. CDR3 in amino acids: CASSYLVGQGPTETQYF. The CDR3 DNA reads as TGTGCCAGCAGTTACTTGGTTGGACAGGGACCGACAGAGACCCAGTACTTC.

This clone occurred once. The chain uses TRBV19 and TRBJ2-1; D is possibly TRBD2 (6 bases). This CDR3 region has 13 residues. V gave up 2 bases and J gave up 7 bases, with 9 bases separating them. The germline CDR1 and CDR2 sequences are LNHDA and SQIVND (reference sequence). The CDR3 nucleotides are TGTGCCAGTAGTATAAGAGGGAGGAATGAGCAGTTCTTC. Amino acids: CASSIRGRNEQFF.

V is TRBV10-1 and J is TRBJ2-2; D call uncertain. The length of the CDR3 is 14 residues. Looked up from germline, CDR1 is WNHNN and CDR2 is SYGVQD (reference sequence). Trimming left V 3 bases short and J 2 bases short, with 7 bases between. CDR3 in DNA: TGCGCCAGCAGTGAACTAACTAACACCGGGGAGCTGTTTTTT. Its translation is CASSELTNTGELFF.

In this sample, this clone turned up once. The rearrangement links TRBV29-1 to TRBJ2-1; TRBD2 matches 11 bases. The CDR3 totals 18 residues. J was trimmed by 3 bases and V by 6 bases; bases with no gene match: 16. Germline-derived CDR1 and CDR2 are SQVTM and ANQGSEA. The CDR3 loop reads CSVSDRFLAGGIYNEQFF. The CDR3 coding sequence is TGCAGCGTCTCCGACCGTTTCTTAGCGGGAGGGATCTACAATGAGCAGTTCTTC.

The rearrangement joins TRBV2 to TRBJ2-7, with TRBD2 matching over 10 bases. CDR1 and CDR2 from the germline V gene are SNHLY and FYNNEI. The CDR3 is 15 amino acids. V gave up 6 bases and J gave up 4 bases; unmatched junction bases: 9. CDR3 nucleotide sequence: TGTGCCAGCAGGGAGGCCAGCGGGAGGGGATACGAGCAGTACTTC. Its translation is CASREASGRGYEQYF.

V and J are TRBV5-1 and TRBJ2-1; 11 nucleotides line up with TRBD2. This CDR3 region has 17 residues. Germline V gene data show CDR1 as SGHRS and CDR2 as YFSETQ. Losses at the gene ends were 2 bases for V and 0 bases for J; bases not matched to a gene: 4. The CDR3 nucleotides are TGCGCCAGCAGCTTCTCTAGCGGGAGGAGCTCCTACAATGAGCAGTTCTTC. Translation: CASSFSSGRSSYNEQFF.

This chain uses TRBV19 with TRBJ2-3; 8 bases are shared with TRBD1. J gave up 5 bases and V 2 bases, and 12 bases lay outside the gene matches. The CDR3 is made up of 17 amino acids. The V gene's germline CDR1 is LNHDA and CDR2 SQIVND (reference sequence). The CDR3: CASSIQRSRGLGDTQYF. CDR3 DNA sequence: TGTGCCAGTAGTATACAACGAAGCAGGGGGCTGGGAGATACGCAGTATTTT. The whole variable domain, filled in from reference TRBV19 and TRBJ2-3, reads DGGITQSPKYLFRKEGQNVTLSCEQNLNHDAMYWYRQDPGQGLRLIYYSQIVNDFQKGDIAEGYSVSREKKESFPLTVTSAQKNPTAFYLCASSIQRSRGLGDTQYFGPGTRLTVL.

The chain uses TRBV27 and TRBJ1-1; D remains unclear. V was clipped by 6 bases and J by 0 bases, with 8 bases between them. This CDR3 spans 13 amino acids. Germline-derived CDR1 and CDR2 are MNHEY and SMNVEV (reference sequence). This chain's CDR3 is CASSPRMNTEAFF. The CDR3 DNA reads TGTGCCAGCAGCCCCCGTATGAACACTGAAGCTTTCTTT.

Only a few counts were recorded for this clone. The genes are TRBV6-5 and TRBJ1-1; D is uncertain. The germline V gene has CDR1 MNHEY and CDR2 SVGAGI. The CDR3 is 12 amino acids. V was cut by 4 bases and J by 8 bases, with 11 bases left in between. CDR3 sequence reads: CASSWRDGEAFF. The DNA for the CDR3 is TGTGCCAGCAGTTGGCGGGATGGGGAAGCTTTCTTT.

The chain employs TRBV24-1 and TRBJ2-7; weak D call: TRBD2 (6 bases). The CDR3 has 13 amino acids. CDR1 and CDR2 (germline): KGHDR, SFDVKD. The germline V and J ends were trimmed by 6 bases and 3 bases, with 11 bases remaining between them. CDR3 sequence reads: CATSTRRGYEQYF. The CDR3 bases are TGTGCCACCAGTACTAGGAGGGGCTACGAGCAGTACTTC.

This clone was seen more than once but under ten times. V gene TRBV19 combines with J gene TRBJ2-2; D is perhaps TRBD2 (6 bases). CDR3 size: 16 residues. Trimming took 3 bases from V and 0 from J, leaving 11 bases between them. Germline CDR1 and CDR2: LNHDA and SQIVND (reference sequence). The DNA for the CDR3 is TGTGCCAGTAGTATCCTCGGGAGCGCGAACACCGGGGAGCTGTTTTTT. Its protein product is CASSILGSANTGELFF. Using reference TRBV19 and TRBJ2-2 for the parts outside the CDR3, the full variable domain is DGGITQSPKYLFRKEGQNVTLSCEQNLNHDAMYWYRQDPGQGLRLIYYSQIVNDFQKGDIAEGYSVSREKKESFPLTVTSAQKNPTAFYLCASSILGSANTGELFFGEGSRLTVL.

The V gene is TRBV6-5, the J gene TRBJ2-6, with no clear D. This CDR3 is built from 15 residues. The V end lost 9 bases, the J end lost 2 bases, and 14 bases lay between the germline ends. Germline values: CDR1 MNHEY, CDR2 SVGAGI. CDR3 loop: CASSNEGAGANVLTF. Written as DNA, the CDR3 is TGTGCCAGTTCAAACGAAGGAGCTGGGGCCAACGTCCTGACTTTC.

This chain joins TRBV2 and TRBJ2-5; D is unclear. CDR1 and CDR2 from the germline V gene are SNHLY and FYNNEI. The CDR3 covers 15 residues. V shed 6 bases and J shed 2 bases, with 16 bases lying between them. The CDR3 bases are TGTGCCAGCAGGGCCCTTTCCGGGTCTCAAGAGACCCAGTACTTC. Translated: CASRALSGSQETQYF. The variable domain in full, with the rest retrieved from reference TRBV2 and TRBJ2-5, is EPEVTQTPSHQVTQMGQEVILRCVPISNHLYFYWYRQILGQKVEFLVSFYNNEISEKSEIFDDQFSVERPDGSNFTLKIRSTKLEDSAMYFCASRALSGSQETQYFGPGTRLLVL.

The chain has TRBV4-1 and TRBJ2-1; D is ambiguous. Germline assignment: CDR1 MGHRA and CDR2 YSYEKL. The V gene lost 1 base and the J gene lost 9 bases, with 10 bases spanning the gap. The CDR3 has 13 residues. The CDR3 loop is CASSQVEATEQFF. In DNA, the CDR3 is TGCGCCAGCAGCCAAGTCGAAGCGACTGAGCAGTTCTTC.

In DNA form, the CDR3 reads TGCGCCAGCAGTGACTCGGACAGGGCTTCCGAGCAGTACTTC. Its protein is CASSDSDRASEQYF. This chain connects TRBV10-2 to TRBJ2-7, with 8 nucleotides matching TRBD1. This CDR3 comprises 14 residues. The germline CDR1 and CDR2 sequences are WSHSY and SAAADI. The trim removed 3 bases at V and 6 bases at J, leaving 7 bases unmatched.

The rearrangement joins TRBV30 to TRBJ2-6; 11 nucleotides match TRBD2. Germline V gives CDR1 GTSNPN, CDR2 SVGIG (reference sequence). V gave up 0 bases and J gave up 0 bases; unmatched junction bases: 1. This CDR3 has 17 amino acids. The CDR3: CAWSVLAGVSGANVLTF. The CDR3 DNA reads as TGTGCCTGGAGTGTACTAGCGGGAGTCTCTGGGGCCAACGTCCTGACTTTC.

This rearrangement joins TRBV5-4 to TRBJ1-6, with D possibly TRBD1 on 6 matching bases. The germline V gene encodes CDR1 SGHNT and CDR2 YYREEE (reference sequence). There are 15 residues in the CDR3. Trimming cost V 4 bases and J 6 bases, with 14 bases left between them. This CDR3 reads CASSVTGTSNSPLHF. CDR3 bases: TGTGCCAGCAGCGTTACCGGGACAAGTAATTCACCCCTCCACTTT.

In this sample, this clone turned up once. CDR3 sequence reads: CASRLRTADYGYTF. The CDR3 coding sequence is TGTGCCAGCAGACTACGGACAGCGGACTATGGCTACACCTTC. The V gene is TRBV5-4, the J gene TRBJ1-2; D possibly corresponds to TRBD1 (6 bases). CDR3 length: 14 residues. From germline, CDR1 is SGHNT and CDR2 YYREEE (reference sequence). The V and J ends lost 5 bases and 3 bases respectively, with 14 bases between them. Full variable domain (remainder filled in from reference TRBV5-4 and TRBJ1-2): ETGVTQSPTHLIKTRGQQVTLRCSSQSGHNTVSWYQQALGQGPQFIFQYYREEENGRGNFPPRFSGLQFPNYSSELNVNALELDDSALYLCASRLRTADYGYTFGSGTRLTVV.

The chain links TRBV6-4 to TRBJ2-2, with unresolved D. Between the trimmed V and J ends, which lost 4 bases and 7 bases, there was a span of 10 bases. CDR1 MRHNA and CDR2 SNTAGT come from the germline V gene. The CDR3 spans 13 residues. CDR3 sequence: CASSAQAGGELFF. DNA of the CDR3: TGTGCCAGCAGTGCTCAGGCCGGCGGGGAGCTGTTTTTT.

J is TRBJ1-2 and V is TRBV7-9; 7 positions agree with TRBD1. Germline V lookup: CDR1 SEHNR, CDR2 FQNEAQ (reference sequence). Trimming removed 5 bases from V and 5 bases from J; junction bases left unmatched: 11. This CDR3 has 15 amino acids. This CDR3 is CASSQEEGAFYGYTF. The CDR3 DNA reads as TGTGCCAGCAGCCAGGAGGAGGGGGCCTTTTATGGCTACACCTTC. The full variable domain, completed using reference TRBV7-9 and TRBJ1-2, is DTGVSQNPRHKITKRGQNVTFRCDPISEHNRLYWYRQTLGQGPEFLTYFQNEAQLEKSRLLSDRFSAERPKGSFSTLEIQRTEQGDSAMYLCASSQEEGAFYGYTFGSGTRLTVV.

Notes on this clone: One end of the junction varies from germline; a read error may be responsible. The chain is built from TRBV5-1 and TRBJ2-2, with D possibly matching TRBD2 (5 bases). The CDR3 spans 15 residues. Germline V gene lookup returns CDR1 SGHRS and CDR2 YFSETQ. The DNA for the CDR3 is TGCGCCAGCAGCTTGATCGGTGGGAGCACCGAGGAGCTGTTTTTT. Protein product: CASSLIGGSTEELFF.